This T cell receptor beta chain was sequenced for a study of cytomegalovirus exposure and HLA in healthy donors. The wider study: The same platform used for the approximately 700 first-cohort repertoires was also used for the approximately 120 validation repertoires, as a later analysis reported.

Germline assignment: CDR1 SGDLS and CDR2 YYNGEE. CDR3 size: 16 residues. V dropped 0 bases and J dropped 7 bases, with 19 bases sitting between them. Assay used: immunoSEQ multiplex PCR; TCRdb lists only in-frame clones, some missing. The data hold fewer than 65,000 clones, with 89% observed a single time. About this clone itself: The antigen is unknown.

Regarding the study as a whole: The study flagged approximately 180 TCR beta chains as cytomegalovirus-associated. In the roughly 120 validation repertoires, approximately 94% of cluster scores exceeded 0, per a later analysis. In vitro testing confirmed a few CMV-associated chains as specific for CMV antigens.

This receptor was obtained from a woman aged 18 to 35 in good health and CMV-seronegative. The chain employs TRBV9 and TRBJ1-2, with a possible D match to TRBD1 (5 bases). Sequencing was carried out using PBMCs. The CDR3 spells CASSVGIRGEGFGYTF. The DNA for the CDR3 is TGTGCCAGCAGCGTAGGAATCAGAGGGGAGGGGTTTGGCTACACCTTC.